This T cell receptor beta chain appears in the sequencing data of a study of preoperative IRX-2 immunotherapy in early breast cancer. The CDR3 totals 14 residues. The V gene's germline CDR1 is LNHNV and CDR2 YYDKDF (reference sequence). The table came from immunoSEQ multiplex PCR; TCRdb's copy has only in-frame clones and leaves some out. The repertoire holds 35,000 to 40,000 clones, with 65% to 90% as singletons. Sample treatment: preoperative locoregional IRX-2 cytokine immunotherapy. Patients received preoperative, locoregional IRX-2 cytokine immunotherapy in a phase Ib study. Note on this clone: One end of the junction does not line up with germline, which may come from a read error.

The receptor comes from a human donor with breast cancer. The chain joins TRBV15 to TRBJ1-1; the D gene is possibly TRBD1 (6 bases). Sequenced material: lymph node tissue, taken after IRX-2 immunotherapy. The CDR3 loop is CASSLGQSWTEAFF. The CDR3 DNA reads TGTGCCAGCAGCCTCGGACAGTCGTGGACTGAAGCTTTCTTT.